These T cell receptor beta chains were read from a single sample in a study of identical twins. MiXCR, applied by TCRdb to the 5' RACE reads, yields one record per CDR3 protein. The repertoire consists of under 300,000 distinct CDR3 sequences, with about 8.9% occurring once and the leading ten covering roughly 3%. The data also belong to a second study, concerning yellow fever vaccine responses in identical twins.

Input material: CD8+ T cells sorted from blood. These TCRs come from a woman under 30 in good health. Both conserved end residues are part of each CDR3. Each record gives: J gene, D gene, clone size, V gene, CDR3 protein, CDR3 DNA. A D gene is named only where the DNA matches it firmly. Clone sizes are given selectively: once, few, many, or a class where the clone is expanded.

J gene: TRBJ2-1
D gene: .
clone size: .
V gene: TRBV7-8
CDR3 protein: CASSTGRANEQFF
CDR3 DNA: TGTGCCAGCAGCACCGGACGGGCAAATGAGCAGTTCTTC

J gene: TRBJ2-2
D gene: TRBD1
clone size: few
V gene: TRBV7-9
CDR3 protein: CASSLAQGANTGELFF
CDR3 DNA: TGTGCCAGCAGCTTAGCCCAGGGGGCGAACACCGGGGAGCTGTTTTTT

J gene: TRBJ2-2
D gene: TRBD1
clone size: .
V gene: TRBV7-9
CDR3 protein: CANRTGIGGELFF
CDR3 DNA: TGTGCCAATCGGACAGGGATAGGCGGGGAGCTGTTTTTT

J gene: TRBJ1-2
D gene: .
clone size: .
V gene: TRBV29-1
CDR3 protein: CSVLASSYTF
CDR3 DNA: TGCAGCGTCCTGGCTTCTAGCTACACCTTC

J gene: TRBJ2-3
D gene: .
clone size: many
V gene: TRBV7-3
CDR3 protein: CASSLGGGGAQYF
CDR3 DNA: TGTGCCAGCAGCTTAGGTGGGGGTGGGGCCCAGTATTTT

J gene: TRBJ1-4
D gene: TRBD1
clone size: .
V gene: TRBV5-1
CDR3 protein: CASSLGTGVLEKLFF
CDR3 DNA: TGCGCCAGCAGCTTGGGGACAGGGGTCCTCGAAAAACTGTTTTTT

J gene: TRBJ2-7
D gene: .
clone size: many
V gene: TRBV5-6
CDR3 protein: CASSSEQGTYEQYF
CDR3 DNA: TGTGCCAGCAGCTCGGAACAGGGTACCTACGAGCAGTACTTC

J gene: TRBJ2-7
D gene: .
clone size: few
V gene: TRBV7-6
CDR3 protein: CASSVFRDNSYEQYF
CDR3 DNA: TGTGCCAGCAGCGTATTCCGGGACAACTCCTACGAGCAGTACTTC

J gene: TRBJ1-2
D gene: TRBD1
clone size: few
V gene: TRBV29-1
CDR3 protein: CSVDGQGYGYTF
CDR3 DNA: TGCAGCGTTGATGGACAGGGCTATGGCTACACCTTC

J gene: TRBJ2-7
D gene: TRBD1
clone size: many
V gene: TRBV20-1
CDR3 protein: CSARSVPGQGSGHELSSYEQYF
CDR3 DNA: TGCAGTGCTAGATCCGTCCCGGGACAGGGAAGCGGGCATGAACTGAGCTCCTACGAGCAGTACTTC

J gene: TRBJ2-7
D gene: .
clone size: few
V gene: TRBV7-2
CDR3 protein: CASSQPLTVGEQYF
CDR3 DNA: TGTGCCAGCAGCCAACCCCTGACTGTAGGCGAGCAGTACTTC

J gene: TRBJ2-3
D gene: .
clone size: many
V gene: TRBV11-2
CDR3 protein: CASSLPNQGWSDTQYF
CDR3 DNA: TGTGCCAGCAGCTTACCAAACCAGGGATGGTCAGATACGCAGTATTTT

J gene: TRBJ1-1
D gene: .
clone size: many
V gene: TRBV12-3/TRBV12-4
CDR3 protein: CASSPAGWGAFF
CDR3 DNA: TGTGCCAGCAGTCCTGCTGGTTGGGGGGCTTTCTTT

J gene: TRBJ1-3
D gene: .
clone size: .
V gene: TRBV9
CDR3 protein: CASSLRSGPSSGNTIYF
CDR3 DNA: TGTGCCAGCAGCCTCCGAAGTGGACCGAGCTCTGGAAACACCATATATTTT

J gene: TRBJ2-1
D gene: .
clone size: .
V gene: TRBV7-3
CDR3 protein: CASSLGFGLNEQFF
CDR3 DNA: TGTGCCAGCAGCTTAGGGTTCGGGCTCAATGAGCAGTTCTTC

J gene: TRBJ2-2
D gene: .
clone size: few
V gene: TRBV2
CDR3 protein: CASSGPATGELFF
CDR3 DNA: TGTGCCAGCAGTGGGCCCGCAACCGGGGAGCTGTTTTTT

J gene: TRBJ2-7
D gene: TRBD2
clone size: few
V gene: TRBV7-2
CDR3 protein: CASSLVSSGGSEQYF
CDR3 DNA: TGTGCCAGCAGCTTAGTATCTAGCGGAGGGTCGGAGCAGTACTTC

J gene: TRBJ1-2
D gene: TRBD1
clone size: .
V gene: TRBV29-1
CDR3 protein: CSVDTGQADGYTF
CDR3 DNA: TGCAGCGTTGATACGGGACAGGCGGATGGCTACACCTTC

J gene: TRBJ2-1
D gene: TRBD1
clone size: few
V gene: TRBV9
CDR3 protein: CASSIDRGPYNEQFF
CDR3 DNA: TGTGCCAGCAGCATCGACAGGGGGCCTTACAATGAGCAGTTCTTC

J gene: TRBJ2-7
D gene: .
clone size: .
V gene: TRBV29-1
CDR3 protein: CSVVGEDYEQYF
CDR3 DNA: TGCAGCGTTGTGGGGGAAGACTACGAGCAGTACTTC

J gene: TRBJ2-7
D gene: TRBD2
clone size: few
V gene: TRBV7-8
CDR3 protein: CASSSLGLDTSYEQYF
CDR3 DNA: TGTGCCAGCAGCTCCCTGGGACTAGATACCTCCTACGAGCAGTACTTC

J gene: TRBJ2-3
D gene: .
clone size: .
V gene: TRBV6-2/TRBV6-3
CDR3 protein: CASSYPLVGTDTQYF
CDR3 DNA: TGTGCCAGCAGCTACCCACTAGTGGGCACAGATACGCAGTATTTT

J gene: TRBJ2-7
D gene: .
clone size: .
V gene: TRBV5-4
CDR3 protein: CASSAPGKEQYF
CDR3 DNA: TGTGCCAGCAGCGCCCCAGGGAAGGAGCAGTACTTC

J gene: TRBJ2-1
D gene: .
clone size: .
V gene: TRBV12-3/TRBV12-4
CDR3 protein: CASSLISVNEQFF
CDR3 DNA: TGTGCCAGCAGTTTAATTTCGGTAAATGAGCAGTTCTTC

J gene: TRBJ1-1
D gene: .
clone size: many
V gene: TRBV7-9
CDR3 protein: CASRSAGAHTEAFF
CDR3 DNA: TGTGCCAGCCGCTCGGCGGGGGCCCACACTGAAGCTTTCTTT

J gene: TRBJ2-1
D gene: TRBD2
clone size: many
V gene: TRBV2
CDR3 protein: CASRGTSESSYNEQFF
CDR3 DNA: TGTGCCAGCAGGGGGACTAGCGAGAGCTCCTACAATGAGCAGTTCTTC